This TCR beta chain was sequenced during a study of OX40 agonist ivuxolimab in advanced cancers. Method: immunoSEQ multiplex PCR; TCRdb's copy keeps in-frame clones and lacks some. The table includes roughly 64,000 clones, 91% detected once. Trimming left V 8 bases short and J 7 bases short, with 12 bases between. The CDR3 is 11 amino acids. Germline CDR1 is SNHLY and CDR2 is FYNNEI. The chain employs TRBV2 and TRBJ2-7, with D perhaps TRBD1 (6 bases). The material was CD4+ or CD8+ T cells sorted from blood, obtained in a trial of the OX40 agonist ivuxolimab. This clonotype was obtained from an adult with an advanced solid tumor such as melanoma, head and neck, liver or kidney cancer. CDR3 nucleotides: TGTGCCAGCGATCGAGACAGGGAGCAGTACTTC. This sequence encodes CASDRDREQYF. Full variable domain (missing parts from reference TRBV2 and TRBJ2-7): EPEVTQTPSHQVTQMGQEVILRCVPISNHLYFYWYRQILGQKVEFLVSFYNNEISEKSEIFDDQFSVERPDGSNFTLKIRSTKLEDSAMYFCASDRDREQYFGPGTRLTVT.